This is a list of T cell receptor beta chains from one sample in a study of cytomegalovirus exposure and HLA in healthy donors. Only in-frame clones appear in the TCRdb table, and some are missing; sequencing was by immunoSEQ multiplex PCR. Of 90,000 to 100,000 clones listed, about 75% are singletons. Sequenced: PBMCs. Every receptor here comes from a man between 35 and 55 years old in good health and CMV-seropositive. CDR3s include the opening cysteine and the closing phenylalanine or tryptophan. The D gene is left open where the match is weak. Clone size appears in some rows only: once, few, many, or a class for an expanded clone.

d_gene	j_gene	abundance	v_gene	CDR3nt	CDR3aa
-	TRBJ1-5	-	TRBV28	TGTGCCAGCGGGGGCCAGGGGAATAGCAATCAGCCCCAGCATTTT	CASGGQGNSNQPQHF
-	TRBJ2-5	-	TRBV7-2	TGTGCCAGCAGCTCGGGAAGAGAGACCCAGTACTTC	CASSSGRETQYF
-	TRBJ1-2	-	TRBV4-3	TGCGCCAGCAGCCAAGATTCGGGGGGGCCATTGCTTGGCTACACCTTC	CASSQDSGGPLLGYTF
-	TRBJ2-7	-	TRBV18	TGTGCCAGCTCACCAGGGCAAAGGACCTACGAGCAGTACTTC	CASSPGQRTYEQYF
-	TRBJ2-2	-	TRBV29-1	TGCAGCGCTAGACTAGCCGGGGAGCTGTTTTTT	CSARLAGELFF
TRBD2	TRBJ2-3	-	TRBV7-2	TGTGCCAGCAGCTCCAAAGCGGGGGGGATCACAGATACGCAGTATTTT	CASSSKAGGITDTQYF
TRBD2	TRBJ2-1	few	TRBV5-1	TGCGCCAGCAGGCTAGCGGGAGTTAATGAGCAGTTCTTC	CASRLAGVNEQFF
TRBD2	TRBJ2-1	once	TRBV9	TGTGCCAGCAGTGGTAGCGGGGGCTCCTACAATGAGCAGTTCTTC	CASSGSGGSYNEQFF
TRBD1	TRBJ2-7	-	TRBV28	TGTGCCAGCAGTTTGGACAGGGGGCTGGGCGAGCAGTACTTC	CASSLDRGLGEQYF
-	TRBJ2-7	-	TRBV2	TGTGCCAGCAGGGATGACAAGTACGAGCAGTACTTC	CASRDDKYEQYF
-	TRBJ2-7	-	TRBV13	TGTGCCAGCAGCAGTTGGGGGGCCTACGAGCAGTACTTC	CASSSWGAYEQYF